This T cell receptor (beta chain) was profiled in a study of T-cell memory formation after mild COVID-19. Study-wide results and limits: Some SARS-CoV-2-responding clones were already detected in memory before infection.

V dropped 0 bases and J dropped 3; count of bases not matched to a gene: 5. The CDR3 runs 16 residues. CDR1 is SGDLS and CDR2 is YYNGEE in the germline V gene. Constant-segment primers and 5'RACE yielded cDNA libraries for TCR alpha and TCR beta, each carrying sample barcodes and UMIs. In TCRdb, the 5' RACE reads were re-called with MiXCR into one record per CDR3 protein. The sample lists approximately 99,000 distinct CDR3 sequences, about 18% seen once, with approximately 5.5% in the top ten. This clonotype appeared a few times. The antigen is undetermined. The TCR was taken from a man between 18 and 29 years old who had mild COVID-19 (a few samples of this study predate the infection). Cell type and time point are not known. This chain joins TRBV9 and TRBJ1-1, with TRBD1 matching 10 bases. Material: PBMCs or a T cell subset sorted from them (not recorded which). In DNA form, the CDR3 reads TGTGCCAGCAGCGTAGAGGACAGGGGGTGGGACACTGAAGCTTTCTTT. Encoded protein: CASSVEDRGWDTEAFF. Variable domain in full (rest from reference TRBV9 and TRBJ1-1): DSGVTQTPKHLITATGQRVTLRCSPRSGDLSVYWYQQSLDQGLQFLIQYYNGEERAKGNILERFSAQQFPDLHSELNLSSLELGDSALYFCASSVEDRGWDTEAFFGQGTRLTVV.